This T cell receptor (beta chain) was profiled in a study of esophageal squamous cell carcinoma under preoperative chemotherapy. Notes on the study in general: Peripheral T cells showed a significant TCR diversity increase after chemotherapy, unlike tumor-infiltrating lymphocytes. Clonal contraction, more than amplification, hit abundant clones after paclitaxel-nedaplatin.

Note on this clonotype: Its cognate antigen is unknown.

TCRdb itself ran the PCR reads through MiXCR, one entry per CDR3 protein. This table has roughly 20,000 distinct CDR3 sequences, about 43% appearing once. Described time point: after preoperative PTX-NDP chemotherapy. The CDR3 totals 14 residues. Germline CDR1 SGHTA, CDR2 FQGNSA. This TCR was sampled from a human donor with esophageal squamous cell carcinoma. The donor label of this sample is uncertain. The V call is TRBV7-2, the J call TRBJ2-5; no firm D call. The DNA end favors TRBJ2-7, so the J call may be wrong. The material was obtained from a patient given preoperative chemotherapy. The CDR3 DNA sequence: TGTGCCAGCAGCCCATCCTGGAACGCGAACGAGCAGTACTTC. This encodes CASSPSWNANEQYF.